The 4 T cell receptor beta chains below were found in one sample sequenced in a study of vaccination and CD4 T cells after COVID-19. The antigens these receptors bind are not known. The Oncomine TCR Beta short-read assay was what sequenced the DNA obtained from cultured CD4+ T cells. TCRdb analysed the PCR reads with MiXCR anew, one entry per CDR3 protein. The data show tens of thousands of distinct CDR3 sequences, 43% seen once. Indicated treatment: roughly 10-day PBMC culture with coronavirus spike peptide pools or control peptides (ViraFEST assay). The sequences come from CD4+ T cells from blood, cultured in vitro, collected after SARS-CoV-2 vaccination. The receptors were gathered from a human donor who had recovered from COVID-19.

The chain uses TRBV18 and TRBJ2-5; D unclear. CDR1 and CDR2 (germline): KGHSH, LQKENI. The CDR3 has 15 residues. V was cut by 3 bases and J by 4 bases, with 15 bases left in between. The CDR3 nucleotides are TGTGCCAGCTCACCCATACCAGGAACGGGAGAGACCCAGTACTTC. Protein product: CASSPIPGTGETQYF.

CDR3: CASSIMGQGAFQPQHF. The CDR3 coding sequence is TGTGCCAGTAGTATAATGGGACAGGGGGCGTTTCAGCCCCAGCATTTT. This chain connects TRBV19 to TRBJ1-5; TRBD1 matches at 12 bases. CDR1 LNHDA and CDR2 SQIVND come from the germline V gene (reference sequence). Trimming took 2 bases from V and 6 from J; bases not matched to a gene: 5. The CDR3 is 16 residues long.

This clonotype was seen a handful of times. Here the CDR3 reads CASSYGGNTEAFF. The CDR3 nucleotides read TGTGCCAGCAGTTACGGCGGTAACACTGAAGCTTTCTTT. The J gene is TRBJ1-1, the V gene TRBV6-5; D ambiguous. Germline V gene data show CDR1 as MNHEY and CDR2 as SVGAGI. There are 13 residues in the CDR3. Trimming cost V 2 bases and J 2 bases, with 6 bases left between them.

In this sample, this clonotype turned up a few times. The chain's CDR3 is CASSPRGLGTEAFF. CDR3 DNA: TGTGCCAGCAGTCCTCGCGGACTCGGCACTGAAGCTTTCTTT. The rearrangement uses TRBV6-2 or TRBV6-3 and TRBJ1-1; D not certain. The germline V gene has CDR1 MNHEY and CDR2 SVGEGT. This CDR3 comprises 14 residues. V was pared by 5 bases and J by 4 bases, with 14 bases between.